The 28 T cell receptor beta chains below come from one sample, sequenced in a study of blood T cell repertoires in COVID-19. Profiling relied on immunoSEQ multiplex PCR, and the TCRdb table lists in-frame clones only, not all of them. The data hold 100,000 or so clones, with approximately 80% observed a single time. Material for sequencing was peripheral blood. The source of these receptors is a man older than 75 with acute or convalescent COVID-19.

This clone was seen more than once but under ten times. V is TRBV5-6 and J is TRBJ1-2; D not certain. V lost 1 base and J lost 2, with 6 bases in between. The CDR3 covers 13 residues. Germline V lookup: CDR1 SGHDT, CDR2 YYEEEE. The CDR3 nucleotides are TGTGCCAGCAGCTTGTTACAGAACTATGGCTACACCTTC. This gives the protein CASSLLQNYGYTF.

V is TRBV2 and J is TRBJ2-5; 7 bases agree with TRBD1. With V trimmed by 7 bases and J by 2 bases, 7 bases remained unmatched. The CDR3 covers 14 residues. CDR1 SNHLY and CDR2 FYNNEI come from the germline V gene. CDR3 nucleotides: TGTGCCAGCACCCAGGACAGGTCTCAAGAGACCCAGTACTTC. Translating gives CASTQDRSQETQYF. The full variable domain, in which reference TRBV2 and TRBJ2-5 provide the parts outside the CDR3, is EPEVTQTPSHQVTQMGQEVILRCVPISNHLYFYWYRQILGQKVEFLVSFYNNEISEKSEIFDDQFSVERPDGSNFTLKIRSTKLEDSAMYFCASTQDRSQETQYFGPGTRLLVL.

The chain employs TRBV2 and TRBJ1-6; no reliable D call. V lost 1 base and J lost 11, with 9 bases in between. Looked up from germline, CDR1 is SNHLY and CDR2 is FYNNEI. The CDR3 covers 13 residues. CDR3 residues: CASSEVTEAPLHF. The CDR3 DNA follows: TGTGCCAGCAGTGAAGTGACCGAGGCACCCCTCCACTTT.

The rearrangement links TRBV6-5 to TRBJ2-7; D is unresolved. V lost 4 bases and J 4 bases, leaving 8 bases between the germline ends. The germline CDR1 and CDR2 sequences are MNHEY and SVGAGI. The CDR3 consists of 12 residues. The CDR3 DNA follows: TGTGCCAGCAGTTCCGGCGGATACGAGCAGTACTTC. Its translation is CASSSGGYEQYF.

V is TRBV18 and J is TRBJ1-1; D might be TRBD1 (6 bases). Germline CDR1 reads KGHSH; CDR2 reads LQKENI. Between the trimmed V and J ends, which lost 4 bases and 6 bases, there was a span of 15 bases. This CDR3 has 14 amino acids. The CDR3 region has the DNA TGTGCCAGCTCACTAACGAACAGGGAACCTGAAGCTTTCTTT. Protein sequence: CASSLTNREPEAFF.

This rearrangement joins TRBV2 to TRBJ2-2, with 7 bases matching TRBD2. Germline assignment: CDR1 SNHLY and CDR2 FYNNEI. CDR3 length: 17 amino acids. Trimming cost V 5 bases and J 8 bases; bases outside gene matches: 17. The CDR3 coding sequence is TGTGCCAGCAGTCCACCCCCCAAAGCGGGATTAAGGGGGGAGCTGTTTTTT. Translating gives CASSPPPKAGLRGELFF.

The rearrangement uses TRBV28 and TRBJ2-2; possible D gene TRBD1, 6 bases. V was shortened by 5 bases and J by 2 bases, with 9 bases between the two germline ends. The CDR3 sequence is 14 residues long. Germline V gene sequence: CDR1 MDHEN, CDR2 SYDVKM. CDR3 protein: CASSRDTNTGELFF. The CDR3 nucleotides are TGTGCCAGCAGTCGGGACACCAACACCGGGGAGCTGTTTTTT.

The V and J genes are TRBV28 and TRBJ2-3; D perhaps matches TRBD1 (5 bases). Germline V gives CDR1 MDHEN, CDR2 SYDVKM. There are 14 residues in the CDR3. The V end lost 10 bases, the J end lost 2 bases, and 16 bases lay between the germline ends. This CDR3 reads CATTAPDFTDTQYF. CDR3 sequence (DNA): TGTGCCACGACAGCACCAGACTTCACAGATACGCAGTATTTT.

V and J are TRBV9 and TRBJ2-4, with 9 bases lining up with TRBD1. Germline V gene lookup returns CDR1 SGDLS and CDR2 YYNGEE. With V trimmed by 3 bases and J by 1 base, 14 bases remained unmatched. The CDR3 is 19 amino acids. CDR3 in amino acids: CASSADRTGGEPAKNIQYF. The CDR3 nucleotides read TGTGCCAGCAGCGCAGATCGAACAGGGGGCGAACCTGCCAAAAACATTCAGTACTTC.

The chain carries TRBV25-1 and TRBJ2-3; 9 bases line up with TRBD2. The CDR3 runs 14 residues. The V gene end was trimmed by 7 bases and the J gene end by 3 bases; junction bases not matched to a gene: 5. CDR1 is MGHDK, CDR2 SYGVNS, per germline. The CDR3 here is CASTISGRTDTQYF. The CDR3, as DNA: TGTGCCAGCACGATTAGCGGGAGAACAGATACGCAGTATTTT.

This sequence joins TRBV28 and TRBJ2-7; D gene ambiguous. The ends were cut back, 10 bases at V and 2 bases at J, with 15 bases in the middle. There are 13 residues in the CDR3. CDR1 MDHEN and CDR2 SYDVKM come from the germline V gene. The DNA of the CDR3 is TGTGCCACTTCGAACTCCGAAGCCTACGAGCAGTACTTC. It yields the protein CATSNSEAYEQYF.

The genes are TRBV7-3 and TRBJ2-1, with 10 bases lining up with TRBD2. Germline loops: CDR1 SGHTA, CDR2 FQGTGA. The CDR3 consists of 16 residues. With V trimmed by 5 bases and J by 9 bases, 13 bases remained unmatched. CDR3 protein: CASSPQASGSFGEQFF. CDR3 DNA sequence: TGTGCCAGCAGCCCACAAGCTAGCGGGAGTTTCGGTGAGCAGTTCTTC.

This chain links TRBV7-8 with TRBJ1-4; D gene ambiguous. Germline values: CDR1 SGHVS, CDR2 FQNEAQ. V lost 1 base to trimming and J lost 4 bases, with 16 bases between them. This CDR3 has 17 amino acids. The CDR3 sequence: CASSLGGDGGFNEKLFF. CDR3 bases: TGTGCCAGCAGCTTAGGGGGAGACGGTGGCTTTAATGAAAAACTGTTTTTT.

The V gene is TRBV12-3 or TRBV12-4, the J gene TRBJ1-1, with 8 bases that match TRBD1. Germline trimming cut 7 bases from V and 7 bases from J; bases unmatched to any gene: 5. The CDR3 contains 12 residues. Here the CDR3 reads CASTFDRGEAFF. In DNA form, the CDR3 reads TGTGCCAGCACCTTCGACAGGGGTGAAGCTTTCTTT.

The chain joins TRBV7-9 to TRBJ1-2, with D possibly matching TRBD1 (5 bases). This CDR3 has 13 amino acids. Germline V gives CDR1 SEHNR, CDR2 FQNEAQ (reference sequence). The ends were cut back, 4 bases at V and 6 bases at J, with 12 bases in the middle. DNA for the CDR3: TGTGCCAGCAGCTCAGGGAATACCCATGGCTACACCTTC. It is translated as CASSSGNTHGYTF. The entire variable domain, with the rest obtained from reference TRBV7-9 and TRBJ1-2, is as follows: DTGVSQNPRHKITKRGQNVTFRCDPISEHNRLYWYRQTLGQGPEFLTYFQNEAQLEKSRLLSDRFSAERPKGSFSTLEIQRTEQGDSAMYLCASSSGNTHGYTFGSGTRLTVV.

The gene calls are TRBV5-1 and TRBJ1-1; 7 positions match TRBD1. Per germline, CDR1 SGHRS and CDR2 YFSETQ. There are 14 residues in the CDR3. Losses at the gene ends were 3 bases for V and 1 base for J; bases not matched to a gene: 3. The DNA of the CDR3 is TGCGCCAGCAGCTCGCAGGGGGGGAACACTGAAGCTTTCTTT. The encoded protein is CASSSQGGNTEAFF.

This clone was observed once. The V gene is TRBV7-6, the J gene TRBJ2-1; 7 bases agree with TRBD2. This CDR3 spans 15 amino acids. Looked up from germline, CDR1 is SGHVS and CDR2 is FNYEAQ. Trimming removed 1 base from V and 10 bases from J; junction bases left unmatched: 10. CDR3 in amino acids: CASSLESGTLSEQFF. The CDR3 nucleotides are TGTGCCAGCAGCTTAGAAAGCGGGACTCTAAGCGAGCAGTTCTTC.

This chain's CDR3 is CASSPGLASGRAEQFF. CDR3 in DNA: TGTGCCAGCTCACCAGGTCTGGCTAGCGGGAGAGCCGAGCAGTTCTTC. The chain joins TRBV18 to TRBJ2-1, with TRBD2 identical over 10 bases. The V gene end was trimmed by 2 bases and the J gene end by 10 bases; junction bases not matched to a gene: 11. The CDR3 is 16 amino acids. CDR1 and CDR2 (germline): KGHSH, LQKENI.

The gene calls are TRBV2 and TRBJ2-3, with a tentative D call TRBD1 (5 bases). Trimming stripped 8 bases from V and 7 bases from J, with 7 bases between. Looked up from germline, CDR1 is SNHLY and CDR2 is FYNNEI. This CDR3 spans 10 amino acids. CDR3 coding DNA: TGTGCCAGCCAGGGATATACGCAGTATTTT. It codes for CASQGYTQYF.

This clone has a handful of counts. V gene TRBV6-5 combines with J gene TRBJ2-7, with 8 bases fitting TRBD1. After removal of 0 bases from V and 2 bases from J, the junction contained 6 bases not matched to a gene. This CDR3 is built from 16 residues. The germline V gene encodes CDR1 MNHEY and CDR2 SVGAGI. CDR3 sequence (DNA): TGTGCCAGCAGTTACTCCCTCGGACAGGGACCCTACGAGCAGTACTTC. As protein: CASSYSLGQGPYEQYF.

The chain links TRBV10-2 to TRBJ1-1, with D possibly being TRBD1 (6 bases). Germline V gene sequence: CDR1 WSHSY, CDR2 SAAADI. V was clipped by 5 bases and J by 1 base, with 11 bases between them. The CDR3 spans 14 residues. DNA of the CDR3: TGCGCCAGCAGTTCGGACAGACGGAACACTGAAGCTTTCTTT. It specifies CASSSDRRNTEAFF.

CDR3 sequence: CASSSGWQETQYF. Written as DNA, the CDR3 is TGTGCCAGCAGCTCGGGGTGGCAAGAGACCCAGTACTTC. This rearrangement joins TRBV6-5 to TRBJ2-5, with D maybe TRBD2 (5 bases). This CDR3 is built from 13 residues. V was clipped by 6 bases and J by 2 bases, with 10 bases between them. CDR1 and CDR2 (germline): MNHEY, SVGAGI.

The rearrangement joins TRBV30 to TRBJ2-2; TRBD2 might be the D (5 bases). In germline, CDR1 is GTSNPN, CDR2 SVGIG (reference sequence). The CDR3 runs 15 residues. V gave up 3 bases and J gave up 6 bases, with 17 bases separating them. CDR3 sequence: CAWRIEGVISGELFF. CDR3 in DNA: TGTGCCTGGAGGATAGAGGGAGTAATATCCGGGGAGCTGTTTTTT.

The chain links TRBV29-1 to TRBJ2-1; 8 nucleotides line up with TRBD1. The trim removed 1 base at V and 2 bases at J, leaving 4 bases unmatched. The germline CDR1 and CDR2 sequences are SQVTM and ANQGSEA. The CDR3 length is 15 residues. This CDR3 reads CSVEGGQEAYNEQFF. CDR3 DNA sequence: TGCAGCGTTGAAGGGGGACAGGAAGCCTACAATGAGCAGTTCTTC.

Points on this clone: Sequence at one end of the junction differs from germline and may be a read error. V is TRBV4-1 and J is TRBJ2-7, with D possibly TRBD1 on 6 matching bases. CDR3 length equals 15 residues. The V gene's germline CDR1 is MGHRA and CDR2 YSYEKL. The CDR3 sequence: CASSEDRFLTYEQYF. Here the CDR3 DNA reads TGCGCCAGCAGCGAAGACAGGTTCCTTACCTACGAGCAGTACTTC.

This clone showed up just a few times. This chain links TRBV19 with TRBJ1-2; TRBD1 agrees at 9 bases. From germline, CDR1 is LNHDA and CDR2 SQIVND (reference sequence). Germline trimming cut 6 bases from V and 7 bases from J; bases unmatched to any gene: 3. This CDR3 region has 12 residues. The CDR3 coding sequence is TGTGCCAGTAGCGGGACAGGGATTGGCTACACCTTC. Amino acids: CASSGTGIGYTF. The full variable domain, with the rest looked up from reference TRBV19 and TRBJ1-2, is DGGITQSPKYLFRKEGQNVTLSCEQNLNHDAMYWYRQDPGQGLRLIYYSQIVNDFQKGDIAEGYSVSREKKESFPLTVTSAQKNPTAFYLCASSGTGIGYTFGSGTRLTVV.

The V call is TRBV29-1, the J call TRBJ1-2; 10 bases align to TRBD1. After removal of 7 bases from V and 2 bases from J, the junction contained 10 bases not matched to a gene. CDR3 size: 15 residues. Germline loops: CDR1 SQVTM, CDR2 ANQGSEA. Here the CDR3 reads CSARTGTGDNYGYTF. The CDR3 nucleotides are TGCAGCGCTAGAACCGGGACAGGGGACAACTATGGCTACACCTTC.

The chain recombines TRBV30 with TRBJ1-3; 8 bases are a match to TRBD1. CDR1 and CDR2 from the germline V gene are GTSNPN and SVGIG (reference sequence). V dropped 8 bases and J dropped 0; count of bases not matched to a gene: 9. This CDR3 spans 15 amino acids. As DNA, the CDR3 is TGTGCCGCTCGGACAGGGCTAAGCTCTGGAAACACCATATATTTT. Amino acids: CAARTGLSSGNTIYF.